Below are 13 T cell receptor beta chains sequenced from a single sample in a study of T cell responses to AZD1222 COVID-19 vaccine. Clones were sequenced by immunoSEQ multiplex PCR, and TCRdb holds only the in-frame ones, with some missing. The sample lists some 150,000 clones, around nine tenths occurring once. The source material was peripheral blood, sampled on day 0 of AZD1222 vaccination. The receptors stem from an adult in good health.

V usage is TRBV11-2 and J usage is TRBJ2-3; perhaps TRBD2 as D (7 bases). Germline CDR1 reads SGHAT; CDR2 reads FQNNGV. There are 16 residues in the CDR3. Trimming took 5 bases from V and 7 from J, leaving 22 bases between them. Here the CDR3 DNA reads TGTGCCAGCAGCCCCCAAATAGGGGGGGGCGGACATACGCAGTATTTT. Protein product: CASSPQIGGGGHTQYF. Complete variable domain (other parts from reference TRBV11-2 and TRBJ2-3): EAGVAQSPRYKIIEKRQSVAFWCNPISGHATLYWYQQILGQGPKLLIQFQNNGVVDDSQLPKDRFSAERLKGVDSTLKIQPAKLEDSAVYLCASSPQIGGGGHTQYFGPGTRLTVL.

The chain combines TRBV2 with TRBJ1-1, with 8 bases identical to TRBD1. Losses at the gene ends were 7 bases for V and 4 bases for J; bases not matched to a gene: 5. The germline V gene has CDR1 SNHLY and CDR2 FYNNEI. The CDR3 has 13 residues. This CDR3 reads CASTTGAGTEAFF. CDR3 coding DNA: TGTGCCAGCACGACAGGGGCAGGCACTGAAGCTTTCTTT.

This clone was seen more than once but under ten times. The chain has TRBV29-1 and TRBJ1-3; weak D call: TRBD1 (6 bases). The V end lost 5 bases, the J end lost 4 bases, and 12 bases lay between the germline ends. This CDR3 is built from 13 residues. Germline assignment: CDR1 SQVTM and CDR2 ANQGSEA. The CDR3 DNA follows: TGCAGCGTTTGGGGGGCCATGGGAAACACCATATATTTT. Translating gives CSVWGAMGNTIYF.

The chain couples TRBV5-4 to TRBJ2-3, with D maybe TRBD1 (6 bases). Germline CDR1 SGHNT, CDR2 YYREEE (reference sequence). This CDR3 is built from 13 residues. Trimming pared 2 bases from V and 4 bases from J, leaving 8 bases between. CDR3 coding DNA: TGTGCCAGCAGCTTTGCAGGGGCAGATACGCAGTATTTT. The encoded protein is CASSFAGADTQYF.

This chain links TRBV7-3 with TRBJ1-2, with 8 bases lining up with TRBD1. Germline assignment: CDR1 SGHTA and CDR2 FQGTGA. The CDR3 extends over 15 amino acids. V trimming: 2 bases; J trimming: 3 bases; junction bases outside the gene matches: 5. CDR3 nucleotide sequence: TGTGCCAGCAGCTTATCTGCAGGGGGCGACTATGGCTACACCTTC. Residues: CASSLSAGGDYGYTF.

Written as DNA, the CDR3 is TGTGCCAGCAGCCTTGACAGATACTACAATGAGCAGTTCTTC. Residues: CASSLDRYYNEQFF. The J gene is TRBJ2-1, the V gene TRBV13, with D perhaps TRBD1 (5 bases). Trimming removed 5 bases from V and 3 bases from J, with 11 bases in between. CDR3 length: 14 residues. Germline CDR1 reads PRHDT; CDR2 reads FYEKMQ (reference sequence).

The genes are TRBV15 and TRBJ2-7, with TRBD2 identical over 7 bases. With V trimmed by 0 bases and J by 5 bases, 1 base remained unmatched. Germline V gene lookup returns CDR1 LNHNV and CDR2 YYDKDF (reference sequence). The CDR3 sequence is 13 residues long. CDR3 nucleotide sequence: TGTGCCACCAGCAGAGATCGGGAGGACGAGCAGTACTTC. Translated: CATSRDREDEQYF.

The V and J genes are TRBV6-1 and TRBJ1-6; no clear D. V lost 3 bases, J lost 6 bases, and 15 bases lay in between. Per germline, CDR1 MNHNS and CDR2 SASEGT. The CDR3 is 16 residues long. CDR3 coding DNA: TGTGCCAGCAGTGACCACGGTGGGGATTCTAATTCACCCCTCCACTTT. Residues: CASSDHGGDSNSPLHF.

This sequence joins TRBV5-1 and TRBJ1-4; no reliable D call. V was clipped by 4 bases and J by 10 bases, with 11 bases between them. Germline V lookup: CDR1 SGHRS, CDR2 YFSETQ. This CDR3 comprises 12 residues. CDR3 DNA: TGCGCCAGCAGCCTAGGACGGGGAAAACTGTTTTTT. It codes for CASSLGRGKLFF.

This chain uses TRBV6-5 with TRBJ2-1; D gene unclear. There are 15 residues in the CDR3. V lost 11 bases and J 1 base, leaving 18 bases between the germline ends. Germline V gene data show CDR1 as MNHEY and CDR2 as SVGAGI. The CDR3 loop is CAARAGLASYNEQFF. The CDR3 DNA reads TGTGCCGCCCGGGCCGGGCTGGCATCCTACAATGAGCAGTTCTTC.

The chain carries TRBV7-2 and TRBJ2-3; 8 bases fit TRBD2. The CDR3 sequence is 16 residues long. Germline CDR1 and CDR2: SGHTA and FQGNSA. V trimming: 5 bases; J trimming: 1 base; junction bases outside the gene matches: 8. The CDR3, as DNA: TGTGCCAGCAGCCCCGTTGTGACTAGCGGCACAGATACGCAGTATTTT. As protein: CASSPVVTSGTDTQYF.

This rearrangement joins TRBV2 to TRBJ1-2; possibly TRBD1 for D (5 bases). The CDR3 runs to 12 residues. Trimming shortened V by 8 bases and J by 4 bases, and 11 bases separated the two germline ends. Germline V gene data show CDR1 as SNHLY and CDR2 as FYNNEI. The CDR3 sequence is CASPPGTYGYTF. CDR3 DNA sequence: TGTGCCAGCCCACCGGGGACCTATGGCTACACCTTC.

The J gene is TRBJ1-5, the V gene TRBV6-4; no definite D call. V dropped 2 bases and J dropped 9 bases, with 8 bases sitting between them. The CDR3 covers 12 residues. The germline V gene encodes CDR1 MRHNA and CDR2 SNTAGT. This chain's CDR3 is CASSDDLRPQHF. Here the CDR3 DNA reads TGTGCCAGCAGTGACGATCTTCGGCCCCAGCATTTT.